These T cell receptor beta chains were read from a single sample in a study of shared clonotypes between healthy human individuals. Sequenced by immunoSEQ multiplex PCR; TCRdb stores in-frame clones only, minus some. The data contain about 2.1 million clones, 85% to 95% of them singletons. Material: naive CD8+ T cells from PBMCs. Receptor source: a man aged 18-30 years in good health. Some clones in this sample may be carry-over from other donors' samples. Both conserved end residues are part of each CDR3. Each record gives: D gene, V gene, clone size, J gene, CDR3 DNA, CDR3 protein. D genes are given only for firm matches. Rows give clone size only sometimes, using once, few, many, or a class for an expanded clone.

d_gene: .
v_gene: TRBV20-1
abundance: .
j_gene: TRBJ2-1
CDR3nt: TGCAGTGCCCGTCTAGAGTGGGAGCAGTTCTTC
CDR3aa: CSARLEWEQFF

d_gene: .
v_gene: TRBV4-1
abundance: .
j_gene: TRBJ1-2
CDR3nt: TGCGCCAGCAGCCAAGATCTTACCCAAGCCGTCTCCCTAGGGGGCTACACCTTC
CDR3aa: CASSQDLTQAVSLGGYTF

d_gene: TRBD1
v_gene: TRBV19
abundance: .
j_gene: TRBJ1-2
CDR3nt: TGTGCCAGTTCTTGGGACAGCTCTACTGGCTACACCTTC
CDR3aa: CASSWDSSTGYTF

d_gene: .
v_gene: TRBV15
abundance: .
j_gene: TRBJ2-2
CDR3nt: TGTGCCACCAGTCCAAAGCACGGGGGGGAGCTGTTTTTT
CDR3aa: CATSPKHGGELFF

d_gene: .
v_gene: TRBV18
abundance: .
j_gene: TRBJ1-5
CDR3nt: TGTGCCAGCTCACCAGATGGGGAGGGGGGGCAGCCCCAGCATTTT
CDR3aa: CASSPDGEGGQPQHF

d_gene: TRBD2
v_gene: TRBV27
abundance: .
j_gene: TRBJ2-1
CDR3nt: TGTGCCAGCAGTTTATCTAGCGGGGCCGCCCGGAATGAGCAGTTCTTC
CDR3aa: CASSLSSGAARNEQFF

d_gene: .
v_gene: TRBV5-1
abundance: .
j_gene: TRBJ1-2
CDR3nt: TGCGCCAGCAGCTTGGGAGATAACTATGGCTACACCTTC
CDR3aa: CASSLGDNYGYTF

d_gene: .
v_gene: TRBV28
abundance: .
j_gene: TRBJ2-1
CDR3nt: TGTGCCAGCAGTCCCCTAGCGGAGGGGGTGGACAATGAGCAGTTCTTC
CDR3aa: CASSPLAEGVDNEQFF

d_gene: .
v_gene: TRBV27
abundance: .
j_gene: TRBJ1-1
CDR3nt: TGTGCCAGCAGACAAACCGGGACGCCTGAAGCTTTCTTT
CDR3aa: CASRQTGTPEAFF

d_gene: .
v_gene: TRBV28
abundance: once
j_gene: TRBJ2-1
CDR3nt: TGTGCCAGCAGTATCCTGGACCGCGGGATCAATGAGCAGTTCTTC
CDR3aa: CASSILDRGINEQFF

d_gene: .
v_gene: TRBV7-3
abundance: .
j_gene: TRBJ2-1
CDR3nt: TGTGCCAGCAGCTTCTCAGTATCCGCCTACAATGAGCAGTTCTTC
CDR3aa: CASSFSVSAYNEQFF

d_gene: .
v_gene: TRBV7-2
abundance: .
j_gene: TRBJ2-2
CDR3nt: TGTGCCAGCAGCGGGAGGACAGGCACCGGGGAGCTGTTTTTT
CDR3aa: CASSGRTGTGELFF

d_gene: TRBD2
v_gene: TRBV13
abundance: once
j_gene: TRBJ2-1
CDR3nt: TGTGCCAGCACCCTAAATAGGGGGACTAGCGGGCCCCACTCCTACAATGAGCAGTTCTTC
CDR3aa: CASTLNRGTSGPHSYNEQFF

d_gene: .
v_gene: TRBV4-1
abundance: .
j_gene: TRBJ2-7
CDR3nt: TGCGCCAGCAGCCAAGGAGTTTCCAGTCCCTACGAGCAGTACTTC
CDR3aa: CASSQGVSSPYEQYF

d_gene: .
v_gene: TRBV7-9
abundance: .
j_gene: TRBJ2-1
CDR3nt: TGTGCCAGCAGCCCAGGGGGGCTAGCGATGTACAATGAGCAGTTCTTC
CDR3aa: CASSPGGLAMYNEQFF

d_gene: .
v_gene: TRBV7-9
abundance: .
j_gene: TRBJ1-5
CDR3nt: TGTGCCAGCAGCCTGAGTGCTTCTCAGCCCCAGCATTTT
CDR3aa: CASSLSASQPQHF

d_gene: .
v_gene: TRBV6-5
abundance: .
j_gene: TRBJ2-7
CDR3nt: TGTGCCAGCAATCCCTGGGGGAGTAACTACGAGCAGTACTTC
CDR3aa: CASNPWGSNYEQYF

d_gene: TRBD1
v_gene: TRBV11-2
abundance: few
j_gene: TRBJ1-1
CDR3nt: TGTGCCAGCAGCACAGGGGCCATCCTGAACACTGAAGCTTTCTTT
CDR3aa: CASSTGAILNTEAFF

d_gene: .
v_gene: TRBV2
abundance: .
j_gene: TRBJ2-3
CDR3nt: TGTGCCAGCAGTGATAGACAGATCACAGATACGCAGTATTTT
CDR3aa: CASSDRQITDTQYF

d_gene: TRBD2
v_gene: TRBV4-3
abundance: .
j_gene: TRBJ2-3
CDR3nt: TGCGCCAGCAGCCAAAATGCCGGGACTAGAGGTTCAGATACGCAGTATTTT
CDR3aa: CASSQNAGTRGSDTQYF

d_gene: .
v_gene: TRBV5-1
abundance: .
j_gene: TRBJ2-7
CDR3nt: TGCGCCAGCAGCTCTCGATCAGGGGATGAGCAGTACTTC
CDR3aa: CASSSRSGDEQYF

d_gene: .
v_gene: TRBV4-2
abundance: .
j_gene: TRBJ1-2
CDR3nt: TGTGCCAGCAGCCAAGCATTGGGGGGGGGCTATGGCTACACCTTC
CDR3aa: CASSQALGGGYGYTF

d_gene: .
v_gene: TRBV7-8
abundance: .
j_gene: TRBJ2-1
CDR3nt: TGTGCCAGCAGCCGTAGAGCGAGCGAGAACCACAATGAGCAGTTCTTC
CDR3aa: CASSRRASENHNEQFF

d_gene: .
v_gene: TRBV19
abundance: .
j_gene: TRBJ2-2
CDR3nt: TGTGCCAGTAGTCCCGCTGGGCCGGCCGGGGAGCTGTTTTTT
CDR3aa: CASSPAGPAGELFF

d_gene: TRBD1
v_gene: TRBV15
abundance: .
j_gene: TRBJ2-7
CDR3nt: TGTGCCACCAGCAGAGGAGAAACGGGACAGTACTACGAGCAGTACTTC
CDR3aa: CATSRGETGQYYEQYF

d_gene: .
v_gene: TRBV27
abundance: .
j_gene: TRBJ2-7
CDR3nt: TGTGCCAGCAGTAGCAGGGAATCCTACGAGCAGTACTTC
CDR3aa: CASSSRESYEQYF

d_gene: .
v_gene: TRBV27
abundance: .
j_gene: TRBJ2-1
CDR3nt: TGTGCCAGCAGTTTTGGGACTTCCACGTTCTTC
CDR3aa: CASSFGTSTFF

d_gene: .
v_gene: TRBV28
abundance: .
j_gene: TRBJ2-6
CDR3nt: TGTGCCAGCAGCCCTCAGGGGTCTGGGGCCAACGTCCTGACTTTC
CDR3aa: CASSPQGSGANVLTF

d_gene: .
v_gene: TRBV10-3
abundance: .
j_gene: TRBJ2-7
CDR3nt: TGTGCCATCAGTGAGGACGGGAGCGTGACACAACAATATTACGAGCAGTACTTC
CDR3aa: CAISEDGSVTQQYYEQYF

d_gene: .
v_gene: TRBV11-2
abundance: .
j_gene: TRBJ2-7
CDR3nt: TGTGCCAGCAGCTTGGACGGGAGTTACGAGCAGTACTTC
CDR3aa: CASSLDGSYEQYF

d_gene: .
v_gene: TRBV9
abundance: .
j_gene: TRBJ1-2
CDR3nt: TGTGCCAGCAGCGTAGGAAGGGGGAGAGGTGAGGATGGCTACACCTTC
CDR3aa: CASSVGRGRGEDGYTF

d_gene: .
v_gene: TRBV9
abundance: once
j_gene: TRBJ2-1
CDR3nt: TGTGCCAGCAGCGTCGGGACGCTTTACAATGAGCAGTTCTTC
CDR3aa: CASSVGTLYNEQFF

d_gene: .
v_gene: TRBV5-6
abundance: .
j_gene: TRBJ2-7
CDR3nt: TGTGCCAGCAGCTTGTCCGACCCAGGGGGGGACAGTAAGTACTTC
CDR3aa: CASSLSDPGGDSKYF

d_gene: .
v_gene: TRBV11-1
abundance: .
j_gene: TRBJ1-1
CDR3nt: TGTGCCAGCAGCTTAATTCAGACAGCCCCGAACACTGAAGCTTTCTTT
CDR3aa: CASSLIQTAPNTEAFF

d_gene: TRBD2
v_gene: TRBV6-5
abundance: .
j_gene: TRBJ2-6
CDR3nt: TGTGCCAGCTTGGGAGGGTCTGGGGCCAACGTCCTGACTTTC
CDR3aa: CASLGGSGANVLTF

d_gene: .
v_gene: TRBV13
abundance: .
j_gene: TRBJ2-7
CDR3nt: TGTGCCAGTCGCCGGCCAGGGGACGAGCAGTACTTC
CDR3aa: CASRRPGDEQYF

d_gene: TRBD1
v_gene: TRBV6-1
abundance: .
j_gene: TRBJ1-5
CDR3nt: TGTGCCAGCAGTGAGATAAAGGACAGGGGCGGCAATCAGCCCCAGCATTTT
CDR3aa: CASSEIKDRGGNQPQHF

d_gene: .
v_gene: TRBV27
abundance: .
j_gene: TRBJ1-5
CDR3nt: TGTGCCAGCAGTGCAGACAGGAATCAGCCCCAGCATTTT
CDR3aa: CASSADRNQPQHF

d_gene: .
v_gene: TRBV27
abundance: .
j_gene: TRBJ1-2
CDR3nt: TGTGCCAGCAGTTTATACCCCCTTAACTATGGCTACACCTTC
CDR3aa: CASSLYPLNYGYTF

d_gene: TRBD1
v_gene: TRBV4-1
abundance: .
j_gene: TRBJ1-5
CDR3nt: TGCGCCAGCAGCCATGGGACAGGAAATCAGCCCCAGCATTTT
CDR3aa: CASSHGTGNQPQHF

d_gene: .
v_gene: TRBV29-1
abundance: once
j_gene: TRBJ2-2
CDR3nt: TGCAGCGCCTACCACCAAACCGGGGAGCTGTTTTTT
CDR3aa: CSAYHQTGELFF

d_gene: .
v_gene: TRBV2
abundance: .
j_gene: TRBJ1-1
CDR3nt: TGTGCCAGCAGCGCTGACGTTGAAGCTTTCTTT
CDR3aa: CASSADVEAFF

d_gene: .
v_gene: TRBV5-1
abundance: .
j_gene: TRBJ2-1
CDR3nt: TGCGCCAGCAGCTTAAGCAATGAGCAGTTCTTC
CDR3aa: CASSLSNEQFF

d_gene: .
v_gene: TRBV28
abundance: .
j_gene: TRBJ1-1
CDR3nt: TGTGCCAGCAGTTTCCGGCCAGGGGATGACACTGAAGCTTTCTTT
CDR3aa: CASSFRPGDDTEAFF

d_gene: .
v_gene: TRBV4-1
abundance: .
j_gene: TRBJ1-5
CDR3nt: TGCGCCAGCAGCCAAGAGGTGCGTGGCAATCAGCCCCAGCATTTT
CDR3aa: CASSQEVRGNQPQHF

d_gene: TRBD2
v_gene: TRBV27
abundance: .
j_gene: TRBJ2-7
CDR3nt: TGTGCCAGCAGTGCCGGGACTAGCGGGATCTACGAGCAGTACTTC
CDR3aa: CASSAGTSGIYEQYF

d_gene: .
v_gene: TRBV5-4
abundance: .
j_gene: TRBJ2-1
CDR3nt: TGTGCCAGCAGCTTGCGGGGACCAACATTAAGCTCCTACAATGAGCAGTTCTTC
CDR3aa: CASSLRGPTLSSYNEQFF

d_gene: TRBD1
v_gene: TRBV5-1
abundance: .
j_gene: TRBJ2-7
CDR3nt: TGCGCCAGCAGCTTGGCCGCGAATCCAGGGGGCACGTACGACGATTTC
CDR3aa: CASSLAANPGGTYDDF

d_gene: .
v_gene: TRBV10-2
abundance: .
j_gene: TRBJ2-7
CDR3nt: TGCGCCAGCGCGCTAGGCGAGCAGTACTTC
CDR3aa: CASALGEQYF

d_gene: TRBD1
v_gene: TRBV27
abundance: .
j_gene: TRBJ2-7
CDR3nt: TGTGCCAGCAGTGGGGGACAGCGGTACGAGCAGTACTTC
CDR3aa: CASSGGQRYEQYF

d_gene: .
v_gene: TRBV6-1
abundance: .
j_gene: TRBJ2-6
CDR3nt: TGTGCCAGCAGTCGACTGGACTCTGGGGCCAACGTCCTGACTTTC
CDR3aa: CASSRLDSGANVLTF

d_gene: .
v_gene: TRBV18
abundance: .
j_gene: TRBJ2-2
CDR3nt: TGTGCCAGCTCACCTATCTCGACAGGAAATACCGGGGAGCTGTTTTTT
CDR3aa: CASSPISTGNTGELFF

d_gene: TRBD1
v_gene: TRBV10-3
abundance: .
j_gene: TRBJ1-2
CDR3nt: TGTGCCATCAGTGAGGGGGCGACAGGGCTCGTAGACTATGGCTACACCTTC
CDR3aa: CAISEGATGLVDYGYTF

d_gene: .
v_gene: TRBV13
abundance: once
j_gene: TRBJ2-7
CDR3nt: TGTGCCAGCAGTCCCCAGGGGTACTACGAGCAGTACTTC
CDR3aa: CASSPQGYYEQYF

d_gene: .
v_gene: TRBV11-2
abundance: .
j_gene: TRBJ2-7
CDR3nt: TGTGCCAGCAGCTCGGGGGGACACTCTAAATACTACGAGCAGTACTTC
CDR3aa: CASSSGGHSKYYEQYF